Below are 3 T cell receptor beta chains sequenced from a single sample in a study of cytomegalovirus exposure and HLA in healthy donors. This table comes from immunoSEQ multiplex PCR, and its TCRdb copy is limited to in-frame clones, with some not included. The sample holds around 150,000 clones, roughly 90% seen once. What was sequenced was PBMCs. The receptors originated from a man aged 18 to 30 in good health and CMV-seronegative.

The gene calls are TRBV6-1 and TRBJ1-1, with D possibly TRBD1 on 5 matching bases. CDR1 is MNHNS and CDR2 is SASEGT in the germline V gene. V lost 2 bases and J 4 bases, leaving 11 bases between the germline ends. The CDR3 consists of 14 residues. The CDR3 sequence is CASSEQGRGTEAFF. CDR3 bases: TGTGCCAGCAGTGAACAGGGAAGGGGCACTGAAGCTTTCTTT.

The CDR3 coding sequence is TGTGCCAGTAGCCCAACCGATGACGGAGCCTATGGCTACACCTTC. It yields the protein CASSPTDDGAYGYTF. The chain uses TRBV19 and TRBJ1-2; D unclear. From germline, CDR1 is LNHDA and CDR2 SQIVND (reference sequence). V lost 6 bases, J lost 4 bases, and 18 bases lay in between. The CDR3 totals 15 residues.

The rearrangement uses TRBV27 and TRBJ2-3; 13 bases are a match to TRBD2. CDR1 and CDR2 from the germline V gene are MNHEY and SMNVEV (reference sequence). CDR3 length: 18 amino acids. The V segment lost 6 bases and the J segment 0 bases; nucleotides outside the gene matches: 9. The CDR3 loop reads CASSPRTSGRGSTDTQYF. The CDR3 nucleotides read TGTGCCAGCAGCCCCCGTACTAGCGGGAGGGGGAGCACAGATACGCAGTATTTT.